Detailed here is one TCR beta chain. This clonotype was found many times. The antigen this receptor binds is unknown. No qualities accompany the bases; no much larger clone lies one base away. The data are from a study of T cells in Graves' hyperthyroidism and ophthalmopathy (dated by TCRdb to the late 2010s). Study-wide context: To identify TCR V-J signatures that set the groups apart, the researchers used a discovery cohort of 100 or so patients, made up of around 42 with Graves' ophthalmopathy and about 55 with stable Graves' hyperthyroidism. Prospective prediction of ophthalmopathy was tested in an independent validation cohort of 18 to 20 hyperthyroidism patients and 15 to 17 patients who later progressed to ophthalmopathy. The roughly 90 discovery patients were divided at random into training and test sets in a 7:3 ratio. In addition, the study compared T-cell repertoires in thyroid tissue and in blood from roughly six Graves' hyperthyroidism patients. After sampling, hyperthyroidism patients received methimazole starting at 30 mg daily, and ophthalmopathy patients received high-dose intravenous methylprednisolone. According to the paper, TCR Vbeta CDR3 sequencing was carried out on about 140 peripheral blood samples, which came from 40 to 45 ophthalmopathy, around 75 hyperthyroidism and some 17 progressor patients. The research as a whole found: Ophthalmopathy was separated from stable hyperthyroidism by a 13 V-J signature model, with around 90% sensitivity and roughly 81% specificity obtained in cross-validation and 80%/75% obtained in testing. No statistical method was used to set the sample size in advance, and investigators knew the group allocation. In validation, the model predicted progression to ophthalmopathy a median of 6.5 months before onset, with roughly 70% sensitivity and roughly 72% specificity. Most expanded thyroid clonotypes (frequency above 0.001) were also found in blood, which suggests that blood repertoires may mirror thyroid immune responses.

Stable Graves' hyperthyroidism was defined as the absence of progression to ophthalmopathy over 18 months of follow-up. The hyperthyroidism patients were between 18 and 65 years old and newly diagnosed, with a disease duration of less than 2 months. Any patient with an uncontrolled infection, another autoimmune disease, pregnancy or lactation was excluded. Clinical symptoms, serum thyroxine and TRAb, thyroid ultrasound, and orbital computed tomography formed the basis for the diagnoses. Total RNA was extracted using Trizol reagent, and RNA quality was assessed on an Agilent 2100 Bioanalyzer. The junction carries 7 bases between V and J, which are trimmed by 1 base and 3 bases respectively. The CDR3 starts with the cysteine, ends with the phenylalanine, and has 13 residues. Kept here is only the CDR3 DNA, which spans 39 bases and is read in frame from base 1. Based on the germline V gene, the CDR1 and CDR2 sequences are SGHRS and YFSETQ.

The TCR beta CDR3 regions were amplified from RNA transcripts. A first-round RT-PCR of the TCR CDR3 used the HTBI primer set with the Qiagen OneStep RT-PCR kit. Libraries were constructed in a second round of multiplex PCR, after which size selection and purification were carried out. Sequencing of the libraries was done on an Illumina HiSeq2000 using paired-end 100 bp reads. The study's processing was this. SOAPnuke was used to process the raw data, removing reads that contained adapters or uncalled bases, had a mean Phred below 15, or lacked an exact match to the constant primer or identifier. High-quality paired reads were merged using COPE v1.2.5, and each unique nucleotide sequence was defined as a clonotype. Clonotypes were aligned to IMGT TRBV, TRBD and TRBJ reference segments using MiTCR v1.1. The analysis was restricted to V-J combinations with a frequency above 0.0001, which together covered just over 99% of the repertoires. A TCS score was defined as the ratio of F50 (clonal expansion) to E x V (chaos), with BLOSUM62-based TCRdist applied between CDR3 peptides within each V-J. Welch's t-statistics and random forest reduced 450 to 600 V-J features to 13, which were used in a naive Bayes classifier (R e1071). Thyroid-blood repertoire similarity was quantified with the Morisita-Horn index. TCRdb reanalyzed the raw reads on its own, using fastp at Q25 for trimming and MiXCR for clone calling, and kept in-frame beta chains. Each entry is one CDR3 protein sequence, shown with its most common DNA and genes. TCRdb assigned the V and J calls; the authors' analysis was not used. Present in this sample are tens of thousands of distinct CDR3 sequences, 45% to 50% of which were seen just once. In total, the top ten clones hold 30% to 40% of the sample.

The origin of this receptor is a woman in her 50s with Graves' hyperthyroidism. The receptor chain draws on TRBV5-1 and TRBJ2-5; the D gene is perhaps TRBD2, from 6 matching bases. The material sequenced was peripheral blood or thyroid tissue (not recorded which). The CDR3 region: CASSLSSEETQYF. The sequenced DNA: TGCGCCAGCAGCTTGTCTAGCGAAGAGACCCAGTACTTC. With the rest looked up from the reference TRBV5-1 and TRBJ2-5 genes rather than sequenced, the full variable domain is KAGVTQTPRYLIKTRGQQVTLSCSPISGHRSVSWYQQTPGQGLQFLFEYFSETQRNKGNFPGRFSGRQFSNSRSEMNVSTLELGDSALYLCASSLSSEETQYFGPGTRLLVL.